A selection of T cell receptor beta chains follows, all from one sample in a study of technical replicates of blood from a handful of donors. Repertoires were generated with immunoSEQ multiplex PCR, while TCRdb's copy carries only in-frame clones and drops some. The sample includes tens of thousands of clones, less than 95% seen only once; the top ten take under 0.3%. Sequencing input: T cells isolated from PBMCs. These receptors originate from a human donor in good health. The CDR3 runs from the conserved cysteine through the conserved F or W. A D gene is named only where the DNA matches it firmly. Clone size is given for some rows only: seen once, a few or many times, or a class if the clone is expanded.

d_call	v_call	clone_size	j_call	cdr3_length	cdr3_nt	cdr3_aa
.	TRBV7-6	once	TRBJ1-3	13	TGTGCCAGCAGCCCGACAGTTGGAAACACCATATATTTT	CASSPTVGNTIYF
.	TRBV5-4	.	TRBJ1-1	13	TGTGCCAGCAGCTTGGTTCGGAACACTGAAGCTTTCTTT	CASSLVRNTEAFF
TRBD2	TRBV2	.	TRBJ2-3	14	TGTGCCAGCAGAACCGGGACTAGCTTCTCGACGCAGTATTTT	CASRTGTSFSTQYF
.	TRBV5-1	.	TRBJ1-1	13	TGCGCCAGCAGCTATGGCGGAGGCACTGAAGCTTTCTTT	CASSYGGGTEAFF
TRBD1	TRBV5-4	.	TRBJ1-1	14	TGTGCCAGCAGCATTGGACAGGGAGGCACTGAAGCTTTCTTT	CASSIGQGGTEAFF
.	TRBV6-5	.	TRBJ2-5	16	TGTGCCAGCAGTTACATCCCTGGGGCCCTCCAAGAGACCCAGTACTTC	CASSYIPGALQETQYF
.	TRBV27	.	TRBJ2-7	13	TGTGCCAGCAGTTTAGGGCAAAACTACGAGCAGTACTTC	CASSLGQNYEQYF
.	TRBV29-1	.	TRBJ2-7	16	TGCAGCGTTGAAGATATGTCCTCGGCGGGCCCCTACGAGCAGTACTTC	CSVEDMSSAGPYEQYF
.	TRBV27	.	TRBJ1-6	12	TGTGCCAGCAGCCGTGAGGATTCACCCCTCCACTTT	CASSREDSPLHF
.	TRBV19	.	TRBJ2-3	15	TGTGCCAGTAGTATAAATCAGGGGCGGAGGGATACGCAGTATTTT	CASSINQGRRDTQYF
.	TRBV6-5	.	TRBJ2-1	15	TGTGCCAGCAGTTACTCAGGTCAGGGCCACAATGAGCAGTTCTTC	CASSYSGQGHNEQFF
.	TRBV13	.	TRBJ2-2	15	TGTGCCAGCAGCTCCCCCAGGGGAAACACCGGGGAGCTGTTTTTT	CASSSPRGNTGELFF
.	TRBV4-1	.	TRBJ1-5	22	TGCGCCAGCAGCCAAGGTCAAGCATTTCGACAGGCGGTGGAGATGAGCAATCAGCCCCAGCATTTT	CASSQGQAFRQAVEMSNQPQHF
TRBD2	TRBV11-2	.	TRBJ2-1	13	TGTGCCAGCAGCTTACGGGAGGCAGTTGAGCAGTTCTTC	CASSLREAVEQFF
.	TRBV27	.	TRBJ2-3	15	TGTGCCAGCAGTCCGGACCTAGCGATCACAGATACGCAGTATTTT	CASSPDLAITDTQYF
TRBD2	TRBV4-1	few	TRBJ2-5	15	TGCGCCAGCAGGCCCGAGCCGGGAGGACAAGAGACCCAGTACTTC	CASRPEPGGQETQYF
TRBD2	TRBV19	.	TRBJ2-1	14	TGTGCCAGTAGTGGGCTAGCGGACTACAATGAGCAGTTCTTC	CASSGLADYNEQFF
.	TRBV7-6	.	TRBJ2-1	17	TGTGCCAGCAGCTTAGGTTGGGTCGGACAGCTTCTAAATGAGCAGTTCTTC	CASSLGWVGQLLNEQFF
.	TRBV5-1	.	TRBJ1-2	12	TGCGCCAGCAGCTTGGGGGGGGATGGCTACACCTTC	CASSLGGDGYTF
TRBD2	TRBV5-1	.	TRBJ2-1	15	TGCGCCAGCAGCTTGGCGGGGACTACCCATAATGAGCAGTTCTTC	CASSLAGTTHNEQFF
.	TRBV10-2	.	TRBJ1-2	13	TGCGCCAGCAGTACAGGGTCGCGATATGGCTACACCTTC	CASSTGSRYGYTF
TRBD1	TRBV7-7	once	TRBJ2-2	17	TGTGCCAGCAGCTTGAGACTAACAGGGGGCAACACCGGGGAGCTGTTTTTT	CASSLRLTGGNTGELFF
TRBD2	TRBV4-2	.	TRBJ2-7	15	TGTGCCAGCACCGTTGTAGCGGGGGCTACTTACGAGCAGTACTTC	CASTVVAGATYEQYF
TRBD1	TRBV15	.	TRBJ2-3	15	TGTGCCACCAGCAAAAAGAGGGGGCCTGGGGATACGCAGTATTTT	CATSKKRGPGDTQYF
.	TRBV30	.	TRBJ1-4	12	TGTGCCTGCACAGGGTTCAATGAAAAACTGTTTTTT	CACTGFNEKLFF
TRBD1	TRBV25-1	.	TRBJ1-1	15	TGTGCCAGCAGTGAGCCCCGACAGGGGAACACTGAAGCTTTCTTT	CASSEPRQGNTEAFF
TRBD1	TRBV4-2	once	TRBJ1-2	17	TGTGCCAGCAGCCCCTGGACAGGGGAGGGAGATAACTATGGCTACACCTTC	CASSPWTGEGDNYGYTF
TRBD2	TRBV5-1	once	TRBJ2-3	14	TGCGCCAGCATCCGGGGGGGGTCCACAGATACGCAGTATTTT	CASIRGGSTDTQYF
.	TRBV7-9	.	TRBJ2-5	15	TGTGCCAGCAGCCCGGATGGTTGGCAGGGCGAGACCCAGTACTTC	CASSPDGWQGETQYF
TRBD2	TRBV9	.	TRBJ2-3	17	TGTGCCAGCAGCGTAGGGAGCGGGGGGCATTTTGGAGATACGCAGTATTTT	CASSVGSGGHFGDTQYF
TRBD1	TRBV6-1	.	TRBJ1-4	15	TGTGCCAGCACTCAAGAGACAGGGCGTCGTGGAAAACTGTTTTTT	CASTQETGRRGKLFF
.	TRBV7-9	.	TRBJ1-4	14	TGTGCCAGCGGGCCTTTCGGGGAAGATGAAAAACTGTTTTTT	CASGPFGEDEKLFF
TRBD1	TRBV19	once	TRBJ2-3	12	TGTGCCAGTAGTAAGGGGGCTCATACGCAGTATTTT	CASSKGAHTQYF
.	TRBV29-1	.	TRBJ1-5	13	TGCAGCGCCCTTTCGGGGTTCAATCAGCCCCAGCATTTT	CSALSGFNQPQHF
TRBD1	TRBV4-2	.	TRBJ1-5	16	TGTGCCAGCAGCCAAGTCCTAAAGACAGGGACAACGCCCCAGCATTTT	CASSQVLKTGTTPQHF
TRBD1	TRBV2	.	TRBJ2-5	14	TGTGCCAGCAGTGAATTGACAGGGGAAGAGACCCAGTACTTC	CASSELTGEETQYF
TRBD2	TRBV7-8	once	TRBJ2-7	17	TGTGCCAGCAGCTTGGACTCTAGGGCTAGCGGAACCTACGAGCAGTACTTC	CASSLDSRASGTYEQYF
TRBD2	TRBV9	.	TRBJ2-1	18	TGTGCCAGCAGCACCCCTCAGCGGGGGGGTTCCTCCTACAATGAGCAGTTCTTC	CASSTPQRGGSSYNEQFF
.	TRBV2	once	TRBJ2-7	15	TGTGCCAGCAGGAAAACTCAGGGGACGGGCTACGAGCAGTACTTC	CASRKTQGTGYEQYF
.	TRBV9	.	TRBJ1-5	15	TGTGCCAGCAGCGTAGATCTATCGGGAGTACAGCCCCAGCATTTT	CASSVDLSGVQPQHF
TRBD1	TRBV15	once	TRBJ2-1	15	TGTGCCACCAGCAGGGACCGGACAGGGGGGATTGAGCAGTTCTTC	CATSRDRTGGIEQFF
TRBD2	TRBV11-2	.	TRBJ2-2	18	TGTGCCAGCAACCTTCGAGGGCTAGGCGGGAGGGACACCGGGGAGCTGTTTTTT	CASNLRGLGGRDTGELFF
.	TRBV6-5	.	TRBJ2-2	15	TGTGCCAGCCACCTTGAGCCCAGGGGAAGCTTGGAGCTGTTTTTT	CASHLEPRGSLELFF
.	TRBV28	.	TRBJ1-1	18	TGTGCCAGCAGTTCCTTTCGGTACGGGGGAGGTATGAACACTGAAGCTTTCTTT	CASSSFRYGGGMNTEAFF
TRBD1	TRBV6-1	once	TRBJ2-5	17	TGTGCCAGCAGTGGCGCCGGGACAGGGTCGCCGCGGGAGACCCAGTACTTC	CASSGAGTGSPRETQYF
.	TRBV5-4	.	TRBJ2-6	15	TGTGCCAGCAGCTTATGGAGCTCTGGGGCCAACGTCCTGACTTTC	CASSLWSSGANVLTF
TRBD1	TRBV7-9	once	TRBJ2-5	14	TGTGCCAGCAGCTCTAGGACAGGGGGAGAGACCCAGTACTTC	CASSSRTGGETQYF
TRBD1	TRBV6-5	.	TRBJ1-2	14	TGTGCCAGCAGAGTCGCAGGGGGACTTTATGGCTACACCTTC	CASRVAGGLYGYTF
.	TRBV7-9	.	TRBJ1-6	18	TGTGCCAGCAGCTTGTTCGATGGAGGGGCGGATTATAATTCACCCCTCCACTTT	CASSLFDGGADYNSPLHF
.	TRBV4-1	.	TRBJ2-5	14	TGCGCCAGCAGCCGCCTCGGCGGGGTAGAGACCCAGTACTTC	CASSRLGGVETQYF
TRBD1	TRBV6-1	.	TRBJ1-2	15	TGTGCCAGCAGAAATGGACAGGGCCGTAACTATGGCTACACCTTC	CASRNGQGRNYGYTF
.	TRBV4-1	.	TRBJ2-1	16	TGCGCCAGCAGCTCCTTGGGTAGCGGACCTAGCGATGAGCAGTTCTTC	CASSSLGSGPSDEQFF
.	TRBV29-1	.	TRBJ2-7	15	TGCAGCGGACTCGGGGTGCGGGAAAGCTCCTACGAGCAGTACTTC	CSGLGVRESSYEQYF
.	TRBV5-1	.	TRBJ1-1	19	TGCGCCAGCAGCTTGAATCCGGTCAGGGGAAGTTTAGGGAACACTGAAGCTTTCTTT	CASSLNPVRGSLGNTEAFF
.	TRBV4-1	.	TRBJ2-1	16	TGCGCCAGCAGCCCGAGCTCTCTGGTTACCTACAATGAGCAGTTCTTC	CASSPSSLVTYNEQFF
.	TRBV5-4	.	TRBJ2-2	16	TGTGCCAGCAGCTCAGGGGACCAACTTAACACCGGGGAGCTGTTTTTT	CASSSGDQLNTGELFF